Described below is a single T cell receptor (beta chain) sequence and its context. Its recognized antigen is unknown. Per-nucleotide qualities are absent, and no much larger clonotype sits a single base away. This specimen belongs to a study of blood T cell repertoires in COVID-19 (dated by TCRdb to the early 2020s). The study in broad terms: The collaborator samples originated in the United States, Italy and Spain and spanned the acute and convalescent phases of COVID-19. The material from the prospective study consisted of cDNA or gDNA derived from T cells, B-cell-depleted T cells, or PBMCs. The dataset comprised deeply sampled blood TCRbeta repertoires from subjects exposed to, actively infected with, or recovered from COVID-19. The repertoires were released in a freely available public database intended as a resource for research on the immune response to SARS-CoV-2. The samples were drawn from the first 160 participants of the ongoing ImmuneRACE study and from 1,254 subjects provided by 6 global collaborators. A de-identified subject ID, COVID-19 status, age in years and sex were almost always included in the sample metadata. Where available, HLA class I and class II types were obtained from metadata supplied by the sample provider rather than from assay-based typing.

TCRbeta CDR3 regions were amplified from genomic DNA using the immunoSEQ Assay, a bias-controlled multiplex PCR. The original pipeline was this. The number of nucleated cells in each sample was estimated by amplification of reference gene primers within the assay. To quantify the absolute abundance of each unique TCRbeta CDR3 rearrangement, sequence reads were collapsed and filtered. For each sample, productive Simpson clonality was calculated by taking the square root of Simpson's diversity index across productive rearrangements. TCRdb limited this immuneACCESS table to in-frame rearrangements with V and J called. A share of clones is missing; checked studies link under half to unresolved V genes, and the rest is unexplained. The V and J calls and the clone size are those of that table, but D and trimming were determined from the DNA. The sample data list 80,000 to 130,000 clones, and 65% to 90% of these were observed just once. The ten largest make up roughly 2.5% of the sample.

In the prospective study, participants were roughly 18 to 95 years old, resided in around 25 geographic areas of the United States, and were enrolled through a virtual design. Cohort assignment in the prospective study relied on participant-reported clinical history from a screening survey and a study questionnaire. For ImmuneRACE Cohort 3, a participant was defined as recovered based on two consecutive negative NP/OP PCR tests, clearance by a healthcare professional, or resolution of symptoms. In the prospective study, whole blood, serum and a nasopharyngeal or oropharyngeal swab were collected from each participant by mobile phlebotomists. Prospective study participants could optionally give additional blood draws and questionnaires over an approximately two-month period. Before DNA extraction, prospective study blood samples were shipped either frozen or at room temperature. Points the paper makes about the study in general: The quantity of clinical and demographic metadata differed by source and by participant and was supplied without curation.

Counted from cysteine to phenylalanine, this CDR3 has 12 amino acids. Only the CDR3 part of the read is kept: 36 bases, read in frame from the first base. CDR1 WNHNN and CDR2 SYGVQD are derived from the germline V gene (reference sequence). Trimming takes 6 bases off V and 7 bases off J; junction bases not matched to a gene: 5. The sample comprised PBMCs or T cells enriched from blood (not recorded which). The receptor was isolated from a woman aged 45-60 years who had recovered from COVID-19. In this chain, TRBV10-1 is recombined with TRBJ2-7, with 8 central nucleotides matching TRBD1. The sequenced DNA is TGCGCCAGCAGGGACAGGGTCCGGGAGCAGTACTTC. Translated, it gives CASRDRVREQYF.